The source of this TCR beta chain is a study of blood T cell repertoires in COVID-19. Overall study context: There were acute and convalescent COVID-19 samples, and they came from the United States, Italy and Spain.

V was clipped by 2 bases and J by 6 bases, with 11 bases between them. Germline CDR1 is SGHNT and CDR2 is YENEEA. This CDR3 is built from 14 residues. In the original processing: Estimation of nucleated cell counts was performed using reference gene primer amplification. The protocol was immunoSEQ multiplex PCR, while the TCRdb copy is restricted to in-frame clones and leaves out a portion. V and J calls and clone size are those listed in that table; D and trimming were worked out from the DNA. Of 200,000 to 250,000 clones in the sample, 86% are singletons; the top ten hold 5.5% to 8%. This clone was seen more than once but under ten times.

The receptor comes from a man aged 55-75 years with acute or convalescent COVID-19. This rearrangement joins TRBV11-3 to TRBJ2-1, with D possibly TRBD2 on 7 matching bases. Sample: peripheral blood. In DNA, the CDR3 is TGTGCCAGCAGCTTAATGAGGGGGGGCAATGAGCAGTTCTTC. It encodes CASSLMRGGNEQFF.